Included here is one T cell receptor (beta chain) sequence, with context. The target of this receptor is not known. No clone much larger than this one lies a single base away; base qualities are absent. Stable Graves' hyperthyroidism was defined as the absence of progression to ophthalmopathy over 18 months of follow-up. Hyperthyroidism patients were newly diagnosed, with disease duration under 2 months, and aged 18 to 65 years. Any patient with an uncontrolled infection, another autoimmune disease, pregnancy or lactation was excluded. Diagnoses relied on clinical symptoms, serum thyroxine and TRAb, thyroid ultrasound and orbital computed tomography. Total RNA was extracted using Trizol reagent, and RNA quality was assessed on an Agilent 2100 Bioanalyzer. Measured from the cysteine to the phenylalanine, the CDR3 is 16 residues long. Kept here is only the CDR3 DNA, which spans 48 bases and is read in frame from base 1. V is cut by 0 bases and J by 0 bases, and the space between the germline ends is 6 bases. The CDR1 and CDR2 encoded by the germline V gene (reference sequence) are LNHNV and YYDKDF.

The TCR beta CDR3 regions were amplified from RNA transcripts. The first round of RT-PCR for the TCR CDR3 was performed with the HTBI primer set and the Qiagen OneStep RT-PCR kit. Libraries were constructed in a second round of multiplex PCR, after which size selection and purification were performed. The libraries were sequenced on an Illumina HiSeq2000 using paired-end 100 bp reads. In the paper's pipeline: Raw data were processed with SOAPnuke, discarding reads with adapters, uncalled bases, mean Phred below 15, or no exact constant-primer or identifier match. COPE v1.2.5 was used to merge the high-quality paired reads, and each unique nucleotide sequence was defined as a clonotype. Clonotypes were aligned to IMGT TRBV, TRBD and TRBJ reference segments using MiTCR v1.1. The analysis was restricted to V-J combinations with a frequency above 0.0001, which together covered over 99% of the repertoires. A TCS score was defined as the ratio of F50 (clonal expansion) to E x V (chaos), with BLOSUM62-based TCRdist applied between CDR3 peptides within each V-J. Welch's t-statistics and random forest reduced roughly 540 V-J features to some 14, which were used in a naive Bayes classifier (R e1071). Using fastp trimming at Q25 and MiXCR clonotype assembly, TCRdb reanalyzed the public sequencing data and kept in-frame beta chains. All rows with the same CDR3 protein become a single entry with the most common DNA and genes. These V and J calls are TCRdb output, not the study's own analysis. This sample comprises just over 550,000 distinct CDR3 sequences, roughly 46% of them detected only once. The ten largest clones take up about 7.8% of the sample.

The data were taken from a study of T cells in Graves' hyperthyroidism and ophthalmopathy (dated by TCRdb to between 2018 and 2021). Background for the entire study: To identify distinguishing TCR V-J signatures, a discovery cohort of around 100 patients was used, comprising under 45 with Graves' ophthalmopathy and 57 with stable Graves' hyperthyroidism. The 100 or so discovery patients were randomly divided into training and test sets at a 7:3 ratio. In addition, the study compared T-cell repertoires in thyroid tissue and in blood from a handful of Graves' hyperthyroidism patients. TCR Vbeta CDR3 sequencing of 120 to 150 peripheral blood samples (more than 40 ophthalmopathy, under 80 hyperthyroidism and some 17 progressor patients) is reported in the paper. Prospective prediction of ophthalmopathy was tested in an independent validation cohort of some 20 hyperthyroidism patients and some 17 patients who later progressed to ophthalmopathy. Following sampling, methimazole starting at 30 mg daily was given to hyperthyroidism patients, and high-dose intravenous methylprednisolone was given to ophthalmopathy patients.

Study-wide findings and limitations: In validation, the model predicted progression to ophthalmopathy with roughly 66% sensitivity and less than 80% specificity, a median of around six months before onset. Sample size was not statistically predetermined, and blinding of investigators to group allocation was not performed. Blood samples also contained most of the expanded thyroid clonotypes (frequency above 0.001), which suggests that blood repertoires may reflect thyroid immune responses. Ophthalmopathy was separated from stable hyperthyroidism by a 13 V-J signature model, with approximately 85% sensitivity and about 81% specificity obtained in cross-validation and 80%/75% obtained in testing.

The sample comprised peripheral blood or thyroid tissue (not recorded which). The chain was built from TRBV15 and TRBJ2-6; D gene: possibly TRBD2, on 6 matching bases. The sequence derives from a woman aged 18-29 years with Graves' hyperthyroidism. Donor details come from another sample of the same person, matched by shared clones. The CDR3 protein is CATSREGGSGANVLTF. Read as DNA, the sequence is TGTGCCACCAGCAGAGAGGGAGGCTCTGGGGCCAACGTCCTGACTTTC.